These 18 T cell receptor beta chains came from one sample sequenced in a study of vaccination and CD4 T cells after COVID-19. Once obtained from cultured CD4+ T cells, the DNA was sequenced using the Oncomine TCR Beta short-read assay. MiXCR, applied by TCRdb to the PCR reads, yields one record per CDR3 protein. The sample consists of 13,000 to 15,000 distinct CDR3 sequences, approximately 53% of them appearing once. Antigens of these TCRs are unknown. Treatment reported: roughly 10-day PBMC culture with coronavirus spike peptide pools or control peptides (ViraFEST assay). This sample comprised CD4+ T cells from blood, cultured in vitro, obtained before SARS-CoV-2 vaccination. The receptors here all came from a human donor who had recovered from COVID-19.

J is TRBJ1-3 and V is TRBV11-3; D remains unclear. Germline loops: CDR1 SGHNT, CDR2 YENEEA. The CDR3 spans 11 residues. V lost 4 bases to trimming and J lost 2 bases, with 0 bases between them. The CDR3 reads CASSSGNTIYF. The CDR3 DNA is TGTGCCAGCAGCTCTGGAAACACCATATATTTT.

V is TRBV14 and J is TRBJ1-1, with 7 positions matching TRBD1. This CDR3 is built from 13 residues. The V and J ends lost 2 bases and 4 bases, in that order; junction bases with no gene match: 1. Germline loops: CDR1 SGHDN, CDR2 FVKESK. This CDR3 is CASSQQGGTEAFF. The CDR3, as DNA: TGTGCCAGCAGCCAACAGGGGGGCACTGAAGCTTTCTTT.

V is TRBV20-1 and J is TRBJ2-3, with D uncertain. Per germline, CDR1 DFQATT and CDR2 SNEGSKA (reference sequence). Trimming took off 5 bases at V and 4 bases at J, with 19 bases between the two ends. The CDR3 has 15 residues. CDR3 loop: CSAPALRLSPDTQYF. CDR3 bases: TGCAGTGCTCCCGCCCTCCGACTCAGTCCAGATACGCAGTATTTT.

This clonotype was seen just once. The chain employs TRBV3-1 and TRBJ1-5; 10 bases are shared with TRBD1. Germline V gene sequence: CDR1 LGHDT, CDR2 YNNKEL (reference sequence). V lost 1 base, J lost 2 bases, and 2 bases stayed unmatched. The CDR3 has 16 residues. The CDR3 bases are TGTGCCAGCAGCCAAGCCGGGACAGGGGGCAATCAGCCCCAGCATTTT. It specifies CASSQAGTGGNQPQHF.

This chain links TRBV20-1 with TRBJ2-1; TRBD1 agrees at 8 bases. J gave up 13 bases and V 6 bases, and 11 bases lay outside the gene matches. The germline gives CDR1 DFQATT, CDR2 SNEGSKA (reference sequence). CDR3 length: 12 amino acids. CDR3 DNA sequence: TGCAGTGCCAGCCTACAGGGGGTTGGACAGTTCTTC. Translating it yields CSASLQGVGQFF.

V is TRBV27 and J is TRBJ2-7, with D perhaps matching TRBD1 (6 bases). Per the germline V gene, CDR1 is MNHEY and CDR2 is SMNVEV (reference sequence). V dropped 0 bases and J dropped 2 bases, with 11 bases sitting between them. The CDR3 covers 15 residues. The CDR3 coding sequence is TGTGCCAGCAGTTTATCCAGGGGTTCAGCCTACGAGCAGTACTTC. Translation: CASSLSRGSAYEQYF.

This clonotype was recorded only once. The chain has TRBV30 and TRBJ1-5, with TRBD1 identical over 9 bases. V trimming: 3 bases; J trimming: 7 bases; junction bases outside the gene matches: 13. Germline loops: CDR1 GTSNPN, CDR2 SVGIG (reference sequence). This CDR3 has 16 amino acids. The CDR3 loop reads CAWSKQGQGKYQPQHF. Here the CDR3 DNA reads TGTGCCTGGAGCAAACAAGGACAGGGGAAATACCAGCCCCAGCATTTT.

The chain joins TRBV7-2 to TRBJ2-5; D is uncertain. The CDR3 loop spans 12 amino acids. V lost 1 base to trimming and J lost 1 base, with 1 base between them. Germline assignment: CDR1 SGHTA and CDR2 FQGNSA. In DNA, the CDR3 is TGTGCCAGCAGCTTAGGCCAAGAGACCCAGTACTTC. This translates into CASSLGQETQYF.

The chain combines TRBV20-1 with TRBJ2-2, with D unresolved. Germline V lookup: CDR1 DFQATT, CDR2 SNEGSKA (reference sequence). The CDR3 runs to 17 residues. The V and J ends lost 3 bases and 2 bases respectively, with 19 bases between them. CDR3 coding DNA: TGCAGTGCTAGGGCGCTTCTAGTCCCCTCCAACACCGGGGAGCTGTTTTTT. Protein sequence: CSARALLVPSNTGELFF.

V and J are TRBV6-5 and TRBJ2-5; D call uncertain. Trimming removed 0 bases from V and 5 bases from J, with 7 bases in between. From germline, CDR1 is MNHEY and CDR2 SVGAGI. This CDR3 spans 13 amino acids. The CDR3 region is CASSYSRRETQYF. The DNA for the CDR3 is TGTGCCAGCAGTTACTCGAGACGGGAGACCCAGTACTTC.

This clonotype came up a few times. The chain has TRBV19 and TRBJ2-3, with D maybe TRBD1 (6 bases). CDR3 length: 13 residues. V was clipped by 6 bases and J by 5 bases, with 12 bases between them. Germline CDR1 and CDR2: LNHDA and SQIVND (reference sequence). Here the CDR3 reads CASSTGYGDTQYF. CDR3 nucleotides: TGTGCCAGTAGCACAGGGTATGGAGATACGCAGTATTTT. The variable domain in full, with the rest retrieved from reference TRBV19 and TRBJ2-3, is DGGITQSPKYLFRKEGQNVTLSCEQNLNHDAMYWYRQDPGQGLRLIYYSQIVNDFQKGDIAEGYSVSREKKESFPLTVTSAQKNPTAFYLCASSTGYGDTQYFGPGTRLTVL.

The genes are TRBV7-2 and TRBJ2-7, with 8 bases identical to TRBD2. Germline CDR1 is SGHTA and CDR2 is FQGNSA. The CDR3 consists of 14 residues. After removal of 3 bases from V and 3 bases from J, the junction contained 4 bases not matched to a gene. As DNA, the CDR3 is TGTGCCAGCAGCTTTACCGGGACTAGCTACGAGCAGTACTTC. This codes for CASSFTGTSYEQYF.

This clonotype came up a few times. This chain uses TRBV19 with TRBJ2-3; 8 bases are a match to TRBD2. CDR1 is LNHDA and CDR2 is SQIVND in the germline V gene (reference sequence). This CDR3 has 14 amino acids. The junction had 3 bases not matched to a gene; V was cut back by 3 bases and J by 4 bases. DNA for the CDR3: TGTGCCAGTAGTATCGGAGCGGGAGCAGATACGCAGTATTTT. This encodes CASSIGAGADTQYF.

This clonotype has just one count. The gene calls are TRBV20-1 and TRBJ2-7; a possible D gene is TRBD2 (5 bases). The CDR3 runs to 14 residues. Germline CDR1 DFQATT, CDR2 SNEGSKA (reference sequence). The V end lost 2 bases, the J end lost 3 bases, and 14 bases lay between the germline ends. The CDR3 spells CSARLGTAGYEQYF. The CDR3 DNA is TGCAGTGCTAGACTCGGTACGGCGGGCTACGAGCAGTACTTC.

This chain joins TRBV20-1 and TRBJ2-7; 11 bases line up with TRBD2. The junction had 5 bases not matched to a gene; V was cut back by 1 base and J by 3 bases. Germline values: CDR1 DFQATT, CDR2 SNEGSKA (reference sequence). CDR3 length: 15 amino acids. CDR3 DNA: TGCAGTGCTAGAGTTTTGACTAGCGGGAACTACGAGCAGTACTTC. Translation gives CSARVLTSGNYEQYF.

This clonotype was detected a few times. The rearrangement uses TRBV6-5 and TRBJ1-1; 7 bases match TRBD1. Looked up from germline, CDR1 is MNHEY and CDR2 is SVGAGI. The trim removed 0 bases at V and 1 base at J, leaving 2 bases unmatched. The CDR3 is 15 residues long. The CDR3 here is CASSYSPGGNTEAFF. The CDR3 DNA is TGTGCCAGCAGTTACTCGCCAGGGGGGAACACTGAAGCTTTCTTT.

The CDR3 sequence is CASSLPGTGMNQPQHF. The CDR3 region has the DNA TGTGCCAGTAGCCTCCCGGGGACAGGAATGAATCAGCCCCAGCATTTT. The gene calls are TRBV19 and TRBJ1-5; 8 bases fit TRBD1. The CDR3 length is 16 residues. V lost 6 bases, J lost 4 bases, and 11 bases stayed unmatched. Germline V gene sequence: CDR1 LNHDA, CDR2 SQIVND (reference sequence). The entire variable domain, with the rest obtained from reference TRBV19 and TRBJ1-5, is as follows: DGGITQSPKYLFRKEGQNVTLSCEQNLNHDAMYWYRQDPGQGLRLIYYSQIVNDFQKGDIAEGYSVSREKKESFPLTVTSAQKNPTAFYLCASSLPGTGMNQPQHFGDGTRLSIL.

The CDR3 region has the DNA TGTGCCAGCAGCGTCCCGGGGCTGGATTTCTCTGGGGCCAACGTCCTGACTTTC. Residues: CASSVPGLDFSGANVLTF. The chain couples TRBV7-8 to TRBJ2-6; D assignment may be TRBD1 or TRBD2 (5 bases each). V was cut by 5 bases and J by 0 bases, with 17 bases left in between. This CDR3 has 18 amino acids. CDR1 and CDR2 (germline): SGHVS, FQNEAQ. The full variable domain, completed using reference TRBV7-8 and TRBJ2-6, is GAGVSQSPRYKVAKRGQDVALRCDPISGHVSLFWYQQALGQGPEFLTYFQNEAQLDKSGLPSDRFFAERPEGSVSTLKIQRTQQEDSAVYLCASSVPGLDFSGANVLTFGAGSRLTVL.